This T cell receptor beta chain stems from a study of shared clonotypes between healthy human individuals. Germline CDR1 and CDR2: SGHNT and YYREEE (reference sequence). V lost 4 bases to trimming and J lost 8 bases; unmatched junction nucleotides: 8. This CDR3 contains 15 residues. Every subset had its genomic DNA shared out evenly among several immunoSEQ plates. Unsorted PBMC replicate PCRs used 300 ng DNA, tens of thousands of T cell genomes. The protocol was immunoSEQ multiplex PCR, while the TCRdb copy is restricted to in-frame clones and leaves out a portion. The sample yields about 460,000 clones, 77% seen once.

The sequenced sample consisted of PBMCs. V is TRBV5-4 and J is TRBJ2-1; the match to TRBD2 covers 11 bases. This sequence was found in a woman aged 40 to 50 in good health. Some clones in this sample may be carry-over from other donors' samples. This chain's CDR3 is CASSLTSGTGYEQFF. The CDR3 DNA follows: TGTGCCAGCAGCCTGACTAGCGGGACAGGCTATGAGCAGTTCTTC.